This is a list of T cell receptor beta chains from one sample in a study of blood T cell repertoires in COVID-19. Generated by immunoSEQ multiplex PCR, the TCRdb table keeps only in-frame clones and is missing some. This sample has approximately 230,000 clones; roughly 84% occur once, and the top ten carry 2.1%. Sequencing used peripheral blood. These receptors all come from a woman aged 40-49 years who had recovered from COVID-19. CDR3s include the opening cysteine and the closing phenylalanine or tryptophan. D genes are given only for firm matches. Only part of the rows carry a size: once, few, many, or a class if the clone is expanded.

abundance	v_gene	d_gene	j_gene	CDR3nt	CDR3aa
.	TRBV19	TRBD1	TRBJ2-2	TGTGCCAGTAGTCTTGACAGGGGTACCGGGGAGCTGTTTTTT	CASSLDRGTGELFF
.	TRBV5-6	TRBD1	TRBJ1-2	TGTGCCAGCAGCCCGGCGGCCGGGACAGGGAACTATGGCTACACCTTC	CASSPAAGTGNYGYTF
.	TRBV28	.	TRBJ2-4	TGTGCCAGCACCCCCTCCCTAATAAGTGTTCAGTACTTC	CASTPSLISVQYF
.	TRBV18	TRBD1	TRBJ1-6	TGTGCCAGCTCACTTTCCGGACAGGGTGGATCACCCCTCCACTTT	CASSLSGQGGSPLHF
.	TRBV9	TRBD2	TRBJ2-1	TGTGCCAGCAGCCTTCAACCCCGTGGGCGGGAGTGGCATGAGCAGTTCTTC	CASSLQPRGREWHEQFF
.	TRBV6-5	TRBD1	TRBJ2-1	TGTGCCAGCAGTTCTACAGGACAGGGAATCTACAATGAGCAGTTCTTC	CASSSTGQGIYNEQFF
.	TRBV29-1	TRBD1	TRBJ1-4	TGCAGCGTTGAGCCACAGGGGGGCCGAAAACTGTTTTTT	CSVEPQGGRKLFF
once	TRBV29-1	TRBD1	TRBJ1-3	TGCAGCGTTGTTGGGGACAGGGGGCCTGGAAACACCATATATTTT	CSVVGDRGPGNTIYF
once	TRBV19	TRBD2	TRBJ2-5	TGTGCCAGTAGTATTCAGTCTAGCGGGAGGAGGGGGGAGACCCAGTACTTC	CASSIQSSGRRGETQYF
.	TRBV3-1/TRBV3-2	.	TRBJ2-1	TGTGCCAGCAAATCAGTGAATGAGCAGTTCTTC	CASKSVNEQFF
.	TRBV27	.	TRBJ1-5	TGTGCCAGCAGTCCCCAGGTGGGGGGTGGGCAGCCCCAGCATTTT	CASSPQVGGGQPQHF
.	TRBV18	.	TRBJ2-5	TGTGCCAGCTCACACGACAGATCAGAGACCCAGTACTTC	CASSHDRSETQYF
.	TRBV10-2	.	TRBJ1-1	TGCGCCAGCAGTGAGCCCGGGACAATGAACACTGAAGCTTTCTTT	CASSEPGTMNTEAFF
.	TRBV7-2	.	TRBJ1-5	TGTGCCAGCAGCTTATGGGGTCGGGGGGATAGCAATCAGCCCCAGCATTTT	CASSLWGRGDSNQPQHF
.	TRBV9	.	TRBJ2-3	TGTGCCAGCAGCGAGAGCCCTCTAAATTCAGATACGCAGTATTTT	CASSESPLNSDTQYF
.	TRBV27	TRBD2	TRBJ2-7	TGTGCCAGCAGGAAAACGGGACTAGCTATCTACGAGCAGTACTTC	CASRKTGLAIYEQYF
.	TRBV9	.	TRBJ2-7	TGTGCCAGCAGCGACGCCGGCTACGAGCAGTACTTC	CASSDAGYEQYF
.	TRBV6-6	.	TRBJ1-1	TGTGCCAGCAGTTCAGATTGGAACACTGAAGCTTTCTTT	CASSSDWNTEAFF
.	TRBV5-6	TRBD1	TRBJ2-2	TGTGCCAGCAGCCATTCACTACAGGGGGCCGGGGCCGGGGAGCTGTTTTTT	CASSHSLQGAGAGELFF
once	TRBV28	TRBD1	TRBJ1-2	TGTGCCAGCAGTCCAGGACAGGGTCCCCCCTCTAACTATGGCTACACCTTC	CASSPGQGPPSNYGYTF
.	TRBV9	TRBD2	TRBJ2-3	TGTGCCAGTTCGGGGGGAAGCACAGATACGCAGTATTTT	CASSGGSTDTQYF
.	TRBV7-6	.	TRBJ1-1	TGTGCCAGCAGCTCTGGACGGGGGAACACTGAAGCTTTCTTT	CASSSGRGNTEAFF